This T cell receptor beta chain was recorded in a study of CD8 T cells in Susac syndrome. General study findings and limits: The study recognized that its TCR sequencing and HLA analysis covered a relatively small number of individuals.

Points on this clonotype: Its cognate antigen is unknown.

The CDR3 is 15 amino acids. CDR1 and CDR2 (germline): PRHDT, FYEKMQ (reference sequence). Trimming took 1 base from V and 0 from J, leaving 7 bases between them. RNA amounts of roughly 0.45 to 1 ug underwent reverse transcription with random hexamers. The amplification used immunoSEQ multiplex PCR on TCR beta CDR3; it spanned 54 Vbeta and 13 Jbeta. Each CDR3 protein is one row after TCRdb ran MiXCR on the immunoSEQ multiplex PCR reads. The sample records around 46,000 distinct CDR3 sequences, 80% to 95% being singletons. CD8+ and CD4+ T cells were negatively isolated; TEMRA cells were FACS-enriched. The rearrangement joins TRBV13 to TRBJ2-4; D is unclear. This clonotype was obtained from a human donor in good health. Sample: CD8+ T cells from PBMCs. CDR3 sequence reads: CASSLESVAKNIQYF. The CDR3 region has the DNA TGTGCCAGCAGCTTAGAATCCGTAGCCAAAAACATTCAGTACTTC.